This T cell receptor (beta chain) emerged from a study of blood T cell repertoires in COVID-19. J gave up 5 bases and V 1 base, and 7 bases lay outside the gene matches. The germline V gene encodes CDR1 LGHNT and CDR2 FRNRAP. CDR3 size: 15 residues. Cohort allocation depended upon clinical history that participants reported. This clone showed up just a few times. Original processing methods: Amplified reference gene primers provided the basis for estimating nucleated cell counts. TCRdb's copy holds only in-frame clones and misses some; the assay was immunoSEQ multiplex PCR. Clone size and the V and J calls come from that table; the DNA yielded D and trimming. The table shows 200,000 to 250,000 clones, with 70% to 90% occurring only once.

The chain joins TRBV12-5 to TRBJ1-1; 7 bases line up with TRBD1. The sample taken for sequencing was PBMCs or T cells enriched from blood (not recorded which). The source of this sequence is a woman younger than 45 who had been exposed to COVID-19. In DNA, the CDR3 is TGTGCTAGTGGTTTGGCCGTAACAGGGGATACTGAAGCTTTCTTT. This encodes CASGLAVTGDTEAFF.